The 18 T cell receptor beta chains reported below all come from one sample, sequenced in a study of T cell repertoires in cytomegalovirus infection. In TCRdb, the reads were re-called with MiXCR into one record per CDR3 protein. The table has around 100,000 distinct CDR3 sequences, 30% to 35% seen once; the top ten hold more than 35%. The antigens for these receptors are not known. Sequences were derived from CD8+ T cells from cultured PBMCs, sampled from culture after CMV antigen stimulation. Receptors were obtained from a human donor in good health (CMV status not recorded). Some clones in this sample may be carry-over from other donors' samples.

V is TRBV7-6 and J is TRBJ2-7; a weak D match, TRBD2 (6 bases). Per the germline V gene, CDR1 is SGHVS and CDR2 is FNYEAQ. V was shortened by 1 base and J by 3 bases, with 13 bases between the two germline ends. The CDR3 runs 15 residues. CDR3 protein: CASSLELDGGYEQYF. The CDR3 DNA reads TGTGCCAGCAGCTTAGAGTTGGACGGGGGCTACGAGCAGTACTTC.

The sample holds a few counts of this clonotype. The chain combines TRBV6-1 with TRBJ2-7, with a weak D call TRBD1 (5 bases). CDR1 MNHNS and CDR2 SASEGT come from the germline V gene. Trimming removed 6 bases from V and 0 bases from J, with 9 bases in between. The CDR3 totals 13 residues. DNA for the CDR3: TGTGCCAGCAGAGTGACAGACTCCTACGAGCAGTACTTC. Protein: CASRVTDSYEQYF.

The J gene is TRBJ1-1, the V gene TRBV6-1; TRBD1 is a possible D gene (5 bases). Germline values: CDR1 MNHNS, CDR2 SASEGT. The germline V and J ends were trimmed by 8 bases and 4 bases, with 11 bases remaining between them. This CDR3 region has 12 residues. CDR3 sequence: CASGPGFTEAFF. The CDR3 DNA reads as TGTGCCAGCGGTCCAGGGTTCACTGAAGCTTTCTTT.

This clonotype has only one observation. The rearrangement uses TRBV10-3 and TRBJ1-1; tentative D call: TRBD1 (5 bases). With 3 bases removed from V and 2 bases from J, the gap between germline ends came to 16 bases. Germline V gene data show CDR1 as ENHRY and CDR2 as SYGVKD. This CDR3 contains 16 residues. The CDR3: CAISDRFGQGNTEAFF. In nucleotides, the CDR3 is TGTGCCATCAGTGATAGGTTTGGCCAGGGAAACACTGAAGCTTTCTTT.

The chain is built from TRBV5-6 and TRBJ2-3, with a weak D call TRBD2 (5 bases). Germline V lookup: CDR1 SGHDT, CDR2 YYEEEE. The CDR3 length is 15 residues. V gave up 3 bases and J gave up 0 bases, with 11 bases separating them. The CDR3 loop reads CASSWGAASTDTQYF. The CDR3, as DNA: TGTGCCAGCAGCTGGGGAGCGGCTAGCACAGATACGCAGTATTTT.

This chain links TRBV4-3 with TRBJ1-4; weak D call: TRBD1 (6 bases). Trimming pared 0 bases from V and 6 bases from J, leaving 20 bases between. The CDR3 consists of 18 residues. In germline, CDR1 is LGHNA, CDR2 YSLEER. The CDR3 sequence is CASSQEIRATGLYEKLFF. The CDR3 region has the DNA TGCGCCAGCAGCCAAGAAATCCGAGCGACAGGATTATATGAAAAACTGTTTTTT.

This chain connects TRBV29-1 to TRBJ2-3; D not resolved. Trimming removed 0 bases from V and 2 bases from J, with 12 bases in between. Germline V CDR1 and CDR2: SQVTM, ANQGSEA. The CDR3 has 15 amino acids. Here the CDR3 reads CSVEDRDRNTDTQYF. The CDR3 coding sequence is TGCAGCGTTGAAGACCGAGACCGAAACACAGATACGCAGTATTTT.

This clonotype was picked up many times. J is TRBJ2-4 and V is TRBV7-6, with 7 bases aligning to TRBD2. CDR3 length equals 18 residues. J was trimmed by 0 bases and V by 5 bases; bases with no gene match: 13. Looked up from germline, CDR1 is SGHVS and CDR2 is FNYEAQ. The CDR3 loop reads CASSPGEGLLLAKNIQYF. DNA of the CDR3: TGTGCCAGCAGCCCGGGGGAGGGTCTCCTACTAGCCAAAAACATTCAGTACTTC.

This chain links TRBV5-4 with TRBJ1-4; 8 bases are shared with TRBD1. Germline CDR1 is SGHNT and CDR2 is YYREEE (reference sequence). This CDR3 contains 14 residues. The V segment lost 4 bases and the J segment 7 bases; nucleotides outside the gene matches: 6. The CDR3 DNA is TGTGCCAGCAGCGTGGGACAGGTCGGTGAAAAACTGTTTTTT. Translation: CASSVGQVGEKLFF.

This clonotype was observed at least ten times. This sequence joins TRBV7-9 and TRBJ2-3; no reliable D call. Germline CDR1 and CDR2: SEHNR and FQNEAQ (reference sequence). The CDR3 is 15 amino acids. The V and J ends lost 5 bases and 6 bases respectively, with 18 bases between them. The CDR3 here is CASSVSRNPLDTQYF. CDR3 coding DNA: TGTGCCAGCAGCGTATCTCGAAATCCCTTGGATACGCAGTATTTT.

At least ten counts were recorded for this clonotype. CDR3 bases: TGTGCCAGCACCCCACTAGCGTCCTCCGGCGAGCAGTTCTTC. This encodes CASTPLASSGEQFF. J is TRBJ2-1 and V is TRBV7-8, with 7 nucleotides matching TRBD2. The CDR3 length is 14 residues. Germline loops: CDR1 SGHVS, CDR2 FQNEAQ. V lost 7 bases and J lost 10; bases outside the gene matches: 13.

The genes are TRBV7-6 and TRBJ2-7, with 8 bases aligning to TRBD1. This CDR3 region has 15 residues. After removal of 5 bases from V and 0 bases from J, the junction contained 6 bases not matched to a gene. Per the germline V gene, CDR1 is SGHVS and CDR2 is FNYEAQ. The CDR3 coding sequence is TGTGCCAGCAGCCCGAGCGGACAGGGCTCCTACGAGCAGTACTTC. It is translated as CASSPSGQGSYEQYF.

This clonotype was seen a handful of times. J is TRBJ2-7 and V is TRBV7-8, with D tentatively TRBD1 (6 bases). The germline gives CDR1 SGHVS, CDR2 FQNEAQ. The length of the CDR3 is 15 residues. Trimming stripped 4 bases from V and 0 bases from J, with 13 bases between. The CDR3, as DNA: TGTGCCAGCAGCTCCCCAGGGGTAAGCTCCTACGAGCAGTACTTC. It yields the protein CASSSPGVSSYEQYF.

This clonotype was picked up a small number of times. The chain employs TRBV6-2 or TRBV6-3 and TRBJ2-6; D not resolved. The germline V and J ends were trimmed by 4 bases and 1 base, with 8 bases remaining between them. This CDR3 is 15 amino acids long. Germline CDR1 and CDR2: MNHEY and SVGEGT. CDR3 loop: CASSSTVSGANVLTF. In DNA, the CDR3 is TGTGCCAGCAGTTCTACGGTATCTGGGGCCAACGTCCTGACTTTC.

The CDR3 is CASSFEGEPGNTIYF. The CDR3 DNA reads TGTGCCAGCAGCTTTGAGGGGGAACCGGGAAACACCATATATTTT. The rearrangement links TRBV7-9 to TRBJ1-3, with a weak D call TRBD1 (6 bases). In germline, CDR1 is SEHNR, CDR2 FQNEAQ (reference sequence). This CDR3 region has 15 residues. The V gene lost 3 bases and the J gene lost 4 bases, with 13 bases spanning the gap.

The table lists this clonotype with many counts. The chain joins TRBV12-3 or TRBV12-4 to TRBJ1-1, with D possibly TRBD1 on 6 matching bases. The CDR3 covers 13 residues. The V and J ends lost 7 bases and 4 bases respectively, with 13 bases between them. In DNA, the CDR3 is TGTGCCAGCATCAAGCAACAGGGCACTGAAGCTTTCTTT. Its protein product is CASIKQQGTEAFF.

In its sample, this clonotype was seen a few times. The V call is TRBV7-8, the J call TRBJ2-5, with TRBD2 identical over 8 bases. This CDR3 region has 17 residues. Germline V gives CDR1 SGHVS, CDR2 FQNEAQ. With V trimmed by 5 bases and J by 4 bases, 15 bases remained unmatched. This CDR3 reads CASSTLGGGARRETQYF. Written as DNA, the CDR3 is TGTGCCAGCAGCACCCTCGGGGGGGGGGCCCGGAGAGAGACCCAGTACTTC.

The genes are TRBV29-1 and TRBJ1-2; 8 positions match TRBD1. This CDR3 is 13 amino acids long. Germline loops: CDR1 SQVTM, CDR2 ANQGSEA. V dropped 7 bases and J dropped 4; count of bases not matched to a gene: 8. CDR3 in DNA: TGCAGCGCCGGACAGGGAGAGGCCTATGGCTACACCTTC. Its protein product is CSAGQGEAYGYTF.